This T cell receptor beta chain was obtained from a study of cytomegalovirus exposure and HLA in healthy donors listed by TCRdb under 2017. Regarding the research as a whole: In an earlier analysis of under 750 of the donors, 276 Gb of sequence data and 120 million or so unique TCR beta sequences from roughly 190 million T cells were reported. Typing coverage varied by locus: about 629-640 donors for A, B, C, DRB1 and DQB1; roughly 560 for DQA1; approximately 570 for DPA1; approximately 470 for DPB1. HLA typing included class I and class II loci at four-digit resolution. To predict cytomegalovirus infection status, the study brought together high-throughput TCR immunosequencing, statistical association of individual TCRs with disease status, and machine learning. Rather than drawing on any new phenotypic data, the later analysis identified candidate immune exposures from TCR beta sequences and the way those sequences occurred across donors. Roughly 300 gigabases of sequencing data and 80 million or so unique TCR sequences were included in an early release covering about 620 HLA-typed donors. The genetic ancestry cluster associated with self-reported Caucasian donors included approximately 85% of the roughly 410 genotyped donors. The study was designed to test whether signatures of past pathogen exposure could be identified by cataloging public T cell receptors. Donor age, sex, ethnicity and CMV serostatus were collected together with the repertoire data. An earlier analysis of 587 of the donors used high-throughput TCR beta sequencing to judge whether each TCR beta V gene segment behaved as functional or pseudogenic. Along with the roughly 670-subject first cohort, a separate validation cohort of over 90 different subjects was used. In a later genetic analysis, genome-wide SNP genotypes for about 55% of the roughly 700 donors were used, and that subset was treated as a discovery cohort. Using immunosequencing, the study profiled T cell repertoires from about 650 subjects and related those repertoires to cytomegalovirus serostatus. Roughly 5 DR-DQ haplotypes were handled as single units for association and clustering, since linkage in the cohort was strong. Among almost 400 genotyped donors of the cohort, an average of roughly 240,000 unique TCR beta nucleotide sequences were sequenced per donor, roughly 20% of them non-productive. All discovery cohort repertoires had been generated on a single sequencing platform. A later analysis re-examined previously published TCR beta repertoires from roughly 720 donors and added high-resolution HLA genotyping to investigate patterns of TCR occurrence. Study-level results and caveats: The sequencing pipeline was judged likely to have produced a cluster of highly shared sequence variants as a technical artifact. The cohort was sequenced for TCR beta chains only, and without alpha or paired-chain data the features that could be detected were limited. Correlated functional status among segregating V segments might reflect linkage disequilibrium, but an unknown experimental factor could not be ruled out. Cytomegalovirus status was reported to be diagnosed by the classifier with high specificity and sensitivity in both the original and validation cohorts. It was suggested by the authors that the approach could potentially be generalized to other disease states and immunological phenotypes. An association between a missense DCLRE1C variant and V-gene and J-gene trimming of TCR beta chains was found in a later genetic analysis and replicated in an independent cohort. A later analysis associated about 17,000 TCR beta sequences with specific HLA alleles at a false discovery rate of 0.05. Immune exposure information for the cohort was limited to CMV serostatus. The study gave a list of about 160 TCR beta chains associated with cytomegalovirus. In a later analysis, HLA-associated TCR beta chains showed more clonal expansion and lower generation probabilities than non-associated chains that were equally common. Sequencing depth was assumed to be roughly uniform across donors in the presence/absence analyses, though that assumption may not hold. Across donors, most TCR sequences were observed very rarely, whereas some public TCRs were present in many individuals. A later analysis found that most CMV-associated TCR beta chains appeared HLA-restricted, with HLA associations seemingly driven largely by CMV exposure. Because some donors lacked HLA typing at each locus, the association tests relied only on the typed subset. Some IMGT-functional V segments, including TRBV6-2 and TRBV6-3, could not be distinguished by the 87-base-pair reads and were therefore excluded. A later analysis reported that several top co-occurrence clusters appeared linked to parvovirus B19, influenza, CMV and Epstein-Barr virus. In vitro tests confirmed that a few of the cytomegalovirus-associated TCR beta chains recognize cytomegalovirus antigens. Broadly in line with IMGT annotations, most TCR beta V segments showed up in productive rearrangements about 87% or about 30% of the time in an earlier analysis of approximately 640 of the donors. About 15 rarely observed V segments, including chromosome 9 orphons, were excluded from the earlier analysis of several hundred of the donors because counts were too low. A further reported finding was that TCR beta sequences accurately predicted the HLA-A and HLA-B alleles for most subjects in the first cohort. A later analysis found that TCR association rates varied across HLA loci, with DRB1 alleles showing the most associated TCRs and HLA-C alleles the fewest. When HLA alleles, especially DR and DQ, strongly co-occurred, TCR associations were difficult to assign to individual alleles. Compared with the roughly 600-donor mean, donors in an Asian-associated ancestry cluster had fewer N-insertions in productive TCRs, according to a later genetic analysis.

The CDR3 measures 17 amino acids from cysteine to phenylalanine. Just CDR3 DNA is preserved here, 51 bases in frame from base 1. The library relied on the immunoSEQ multiplex PCR assay. The multiplex PCR relied on a mix of 60 forward primers for TCR Vbeta segments and 13 reverse primers for TCR Jbeta segments. The CDR3 region of rearranged TCR beta genes was amplified from genomic DNA with a multiplex PCR assay. The Illumina HiSeq System was used to sequence the amplified TCR beta libraries as 87-base-pair reads. The study's processing was this. A later analysis counted about 76 million unique TCR beta chains across the 690 or so repertoires, and around 12 million of these chains were shared by at least two donors. Raw reads were error-corrected and collapsed into unique sequences by a nearest-neighbor algorithm in which closely related sequences were merged to remove PCR and sequencing errors. To assign V, D and J gene segments, CDR3 sequences were aligned to IMGT reference sequences. For a sequence to be retained, at least a six-nucleotide match to both a V gene segment and a J gene segment was required. A rearrangement counted as productive if the CDR3 had no stop codons and remained in frame with V and J, and every other rearrangement counted as non-productive. CDR3 was defined by IMGT convention, running from the second conserved V-encoded cysteine to the conserved J-encoded phenylalanine. The earlier analysis of some 550 of the donors excluded any sequence lacking an unambiguous match to a single V gene segment. In an earlier analysis of approximately 560 of the donors, a V segment was called functional when productive rearrangements were above 56.7%, and segregating when the standard deviation between donors exceeded 5%. A statistical classification framework was built for diagnosing cytomegalovirus status from the catalog of TCR beta chain sequences. V and J gene assignment, in a later analysis, came from comparing TCR nucleotide sequences with IMGT/GENE-DB human TR gene sequences. In a later analysis, CDR3 sequences and most-parsimonious VDJ recombination scenarios were assigned using the TCRdist pipeline. In a later analysis, every TCR beta chain was defined by the combination of its CDR3 amino acid sequence and its V-gene family, and reads without a unique V-gene family were dropped. A later analysis removed 450 to 600 highly shared, low-generation-probability nucleotide sequences to deal with suspected cross-contamination and a sequencing artifact. A later analysis calculated a clonal expansion index for each public chain from normalized within-repertoire ranks of inferred template counts. Generation probabilities in a later analysis came from a VDJ recombination model fitted to out-of-frame rearrangements, and those results were checked against IGoR. In a later analysis, TCR-TCR, TCR-HLA and TCR-CMV co-occurrence was scored with hypergeometric tests, and a repertoire-size bias correction was applied to TCR pairs. In a later analysis, false discovery rates were estimated by permuting HLA or CMV assignments 20 times. In a later analysis, co-occurring TCRs were grouped using DBSCAN, and TCRdist sequence similarity was added for clustering within HLA-allele-positive subsets. Repertoires with fewer than 30,000 or more than 120,000 public chains, plus five repertoires with anomalous nucleotide sharing, were excluded from co-occurrence clustering. What TCRdb holds here is the immuneACCESS table cut down to in-frame rearrangements. Part of the clones is not present; checked against another copy, under half of the missing clones reflect an unresolved V gene, and the others are unexplained. V and J calls and clone size follow that table, whereas D and trimming were derived from the DNA. A total of 150,000 to 200,000 clones appear in this sample, approximately 80% of them only once. 2% to 2.5% of the sample belongs to the ten largest clones.

To note about this clone: It lacks a known antigen. Qualities for individual bases were not recorded, and no much larger clone is one base off.

The cohort was made up of about 670 healthy bone marrow donors. All cohort members were sampled while nominally healthy, although unrecorded immune exposures were likely present. The donor tested CMV seronegative and was one of the 352 seronegative cohort members. Every donor gave a peripheral blood sample, and the peripheral blood mononuclear cells from that sample were used for TCR beta sequencing. Genomic DNA was extracted from the blood cell samples with the Qiagen DNeasy Blood Extraction Kit. The chain uses TRBV21-1 and TRBJ2-2; the table's D call, TRBD1, has no DNA check behind it. TRBV21-1 constitutes a pseudogene. Sample: PBMCs. The TCR originated in a woman aged 45-65 years in good health and CMV-seronegative. The nucleotides read TGTGCCAGCAGCAAAGCTGCGGGACAGGGGGACACCGGGGAGCTGTTTTTT. It codes for CASSKAAGQGDTGELFF.